This is a list of T cell receptor beta chains from one sample in a study of blood T cells in healthy people across ages. Each CDR3 protein gets one entry after TCRdb re-called the 5' RACE reads with MiXCR. The data hold some 1 million distinct CDR3 sequences, with 35% to 50% observed a single time. Sequencing used blood. Receptors originate from a woman in her sixties in good health. CDR3s include the opening cysteine and the closing phenylalanine or tryptophan. Clone size appears in some rows only: once, few, many, or a class for an expanded clone.

j_call clone_size v_call cdr3_aa
TRBJ2-3 many TRBV12-3/TRBV12-4 CASSPRGHDTQYF
TRBJ2-1 . TRBV11-2 CASSLGPRGPREQFF
TRBJ1-5 . TRBV20-1 CSASTGSDSNQPQHF
TRBJ2-3 . TRBV19 CASSMGLTIHTQYF
TRBJ2-2 . TRBV27 CASSPVKPTGNTGELFF
TRBJ2-5 . TRBV29-1 CSVQAGVLETQYF
TRBJ2-2 . TRBV10-3 CAISASNTGELFF
TRBJ1-1 few TRBV10-3 CAIRPGQENTEAFF
TRBJ2-1 few TRBV4-1 CASSQEATGTSYNEQFF
TRBJ2-3 . TRBV10-3 CAISESRGGSTDTQYF
TRBJ2-1 . TRBV5-1 CASSLGQEAYNEQFF
TRBJ2-1 . TRBV29-1 CSASGQGLYNEQFF
TRBJ2-1 . TRBV6-5 CASSYSEQGGYNEQFF
TRBJ2-7 few TRBV7-9 CASSPGKGQGTYEQYF
TRBJ2-7 . TRBV24-1 CATSEAGGYEQYF
TRBJ2-3 . TRBV2 CASSHRLAGGPATQYF
TRBJ2-4 . TRBV2 CASSEQGPSNIQYF
TRBJ2-1 many TRBV12-3/TRBV12-4 CASSLTSGYNEQFF
TRBJ2-1 . TRBV28 CASSIATNEQFF
TRBJ1-2 . TRBV11-2 CASSLDASGPPPDGYTF
TRBJ2-5 . TRBV6-5 CASSYSGAGQLAGVVETQYF
TRBJ2-1 . TRBV5-1 CASSLATGQLHNEQFF
TRBJ2-1 . TRBV12-3/TRBV12-4 CASSKGPLNEQFF
TRBJ2-7 . TRBV20-1 CSAREHGGAYEQYF
TRBJ1-5 . TRBV10-2 CASSESDRNQPQHF
TRBJ2-1 once TRBV9 CASSVGGAANNEQFF
TRBJ2-7 many TRBV11-2 CASSLGGQDAYEQYF
TRBJ2-5 . TRBV4-1 CASSQESWTTDQETQYF
TRBJ2-5 . TRBV20-1 CSARIRLGGETQYF
TRBJ2-5 few TRBV15 CATSRGASGETQYF
TRBJ2-7 . TRBV7-9 CASSTRTGPYEQYF
TRBJ2-5 many TRBV5-1 CASSVGTVQETQYF
TRBJ2-7 . TRBV7-8 CASSLRTSDYEQYF
TRBJ1-5 . TRBV27 CASSIQGLWPQHF
TRBJ2-5 . TRBV6-5 CASSYARRHVQETQYF
TRBJ2-7 . TRBV24-1 CATSDTEGLVPYNEQYF
TRBJ2-7 few TRBV12-3/TRBV12-4 CASALGWTYEQYF
TRBJ2-1 . TRBV27 CASSSRGFNEQFF
. . TRBV5-1 CASHYLGQGYEQYF
TRBJ2-6 . TRBV12-3/TRBV12-4 CTSSWGPGNSGANVLTF
TRBJ2-5 few TRBV7-2 CASSLTSGGETQYF
TRBJ2-1 . TRBV3-1 CASSQALSSYNEQFF